A single sample is the source of the 27 T cell receptor beta chains below, sequenced in a study of a mutant IDH1 vaccine in newly diagnosed glioma. Using immunoSEQ multiplex PCR, the repertoire was profiled, and TCRdb retains in-frame clones only, with some absent. This sample yields about 21,000 clones, of which approximately 89% are seen a single time; around 5.7% belongs to the top ten. Time point here: week 11, during vaccination. Vaccination used 300 ug of mutant IDH1 20-mer peptide per dose, with topical imiquimod. Antigens of these TCRs are unknown. This material consisted of PBMCs, taken from a glioma patient whose treatment included an IDH1 peptide vaccine. The receptors here all came from a woman in her 40s with glioma.

The J gene is TRBJ1-6, the V gene TRBV5-6; D is uncertain. V dropped 4 bases and J dropped 7 bases, with 9 bases sitting between them. The CDR3 runs to 13 residues. CDR1 is SGHDT and CDR2 is YYEEEE in the germline V gene. The CDR3 coding sequence is TGTGCCAGCAGCGTGCTAGGGAATTCACCCCTCCACTTT. Protein product: CASSVLGNSPLHF. Filled out from reference TRBV5-6 and TRBJ1-6, the complete variable domain reads DAGVTQSPTHLIKTRGQQVTLRCSPKSGHDTVSWYQQALGQGPQFIFQYYEEEERQRGNFPDRFSGHQFPNYSSELNVNALLLGDSALYLCASSVLGNSPLHFGNGTRLTVT.

This chain connects TRBV2 to TRBJ1-2, with a weak D call TRBD1 (5 bases). The CDR3 covers 14 residues. V was cut by 5 bases and J by 0 bases, with 10 bases left in between. CDR1 is SNHLY and CDR2 is FYNNEI in the germline V gene. The CDR3 nucleotides are TGTGCCAGCAGTACGCAGGGTTCTAACTATGGCTACACCTTC. Its protein is CASSTQGSNYGYTF.

The genes are TRBV11-2 and TRBJ1-6; perhaps TRBD1 as D (5 bases). The CDR3 has 17 amino acids. Trimming removed 4 bases from V and 10 bases from J, with 23 bases in between. The germline CDR1 and CDR2 sequences are SGHAT and FQNNGV. In DNA, the CDR3 is TGTGCCAGCAGCTGGAGTACGGTGGAGGGGTCTAGGTCACCCCTCCACTTT. Translating it yields CASSWSTVEGSRSPLHF.

CDR3 residues: CASSLVRLRDTEAFF. The CDR3 nucleotides read TGCGCCAGCAGCTTGGTACGGCTGAGGGACACTGAAGCTTTCTTT. The rearrangement joins TRBV5-1 to TRBJ1-1; D ambiguous. The CDR3 totals 15 residues. Germline V lookup: CDR1 SGHRS, CDR2 YFSETQ. V was cut by 0 bases and J by 3 bases, with 12 bases left in between.

V and J are TRBV6-6 and TRBJ1-1, with TRBD1 matching over 7 bases. The CDR3 extends over 14 amino acids. CDR1 MNHNY and CDR2 SVGAGI come from the germline V gene (reference sequence). V shed 4 bases, J shed 10 bases, and the junction held 12 bases outside the gene matches. For the CDR3, the DNA is TGTGCCAGCAGTTCCCAAACAGGGGCCTCAGCAGCTTTCTTT. Protein product: CASSSQTGASAAFF.

The chain uses TRBV7-9 and TRBJ2-1; possibly TRBD1 or TRBD2 for D (6 bases each). Trimming removed 5 bases at V and 10 bases at J, with 15 bases between. Germline V gives CDR1 SEHNR, CDR2 FQNEAQ (reference sequence). There are 13 residues in the CDR3. CDR3 nucleotide sequence: TGTGCCAGCAGCCCTCCGGGGGCGCAGGAGCAGTTCTTC. Translation: CASSPPGAQEQFF.

The chain uses TRBV6-5 and TRBJ2-2; D is perhaps TRBD1 (5 bases). In germline, CDR1 is MNHEY, CDR2 SVGAGI. The CDR3 sequence is 16 residues long. V lost 0 bases and J 1 base, leaving 9 bases between the germline ends. For the CDR3, the DNA is TGTGCCAGCAGTTACTCGGGCAGGGTGAACACCGGGGAGCTGTTTTTT. Residues: CASSYSGRVNTGELFF.

The rearrangement uses TRBV4-1 and TRBJ1-5; a possible D gene is TRBD1 (6 bases). The CDR3 is made up of 13 amino acids. Germline V gene data show CDR1 as MGHRA and CDR2 as YSYEKL. Deletions cut 3 bases from V and 6 bases from J, with 9 bases between. CDR3 protein: CASSQGGRQPQHF. The CDR3 DNA reads as TGCGCCAGCAGCCAGGGGGGGCGTCAGCCCCAGCATTTT.

This sequence joins TRBV5-1 and TRBJ2-2; D uncertain. The CDR3 extends over 16 amino acids. CDR1 SGHRS and CDR2 YFSETQ come from the germline V gene. Trimming left V 1 base short and J 1 base short, with 11 bases between. DNA of the CDR3: TGCGCCAGCAGCTTGCGGTCCGGCGGGAACACCGGGGAGCTGTTTTTT. Residues: CASSLRSGGNTGELFF.

The V gene is TRBV6-5, the J gene TRBJ2-2; 11 bases map to TRBD2. Germline-derived CDR1 and CDR2 are MNHEY and SVGAGI. The CDR3 contains 14 residues. J was trimmed by 7 bases and V by 5 bases; bases with no gene match: 3. CDR3 loop: CASSPGLAGGELFF. Here the CDR3 DNA reads TGTGCCAGCAGTCCTGGACTAGCGGGCGGGGAGCTGTTTTTT.

This chain uses TRBV2 with TRBJ2-7; the D is unclear. Germline V lookup: CDR1 SNHLY, CDR2 FYNNEI. Trimming took off 3 bases at V and 3 bases at J, with 6 bases between the two ends. CDR3 length equals 12 residues. The chain's CDR3 is CASSDFRYEQYF. CDR3 bases: TGTGCCAGCAGTGATTTCCGCTACGAGCAGTACTTC.

V is TRBV20-1 and J is TRBJ1-1; D uncertain. Trimming cost V 5 bases and J 7 bases, with 11 bases left between them. The CDR3 covers 11 residues. The germline V gene encodes CDR1 DFQATT and CDR2 SNEGSKA (reference sequence). For the CDR3, the DNA is TGCAGTGCTTCACCGACCCTTGAAGCTTTCTTT. The encoded protein is CSASPTLEAFF.

The chain combines TRBV5-4 with TRBJ2-5, with 7 positions matching TRBD1. V was clipped by 3 bases and J by 4 bases; unmatched bases: 9. Germline loops: CDR1 SGHNT, CDR2 YYREEE (reference sequence). CDR3 length: 15 residues. The chain's CDR3 is CASSSTGAVGETQYF. The CDR3 DNA reads TGTGCCAGCAGCTCCACAGGGGCGGTCGGAGAGACCCAGTACTTC.

This chain links TRBV2 with TRBJ2-3; 12 bases agree with TRBD2. Trimming took 6 bases from V and 3 from J; bases not matched to a gene: 7. The CDR3 extends over 16 amino acids. Germline loops: CDR1 SNHLY, CDR2 FYNNEI. Here the CDR3 DNA reads TGTGCCAGCAGGGGTCAACTAGCGGGAGGAACAGATACGCAGTATTTT. Protein sequence: CASRGQLAGGTDTQYF.

This CDR3 is CAISESPGTGPGVTEAFF. The CDR3 coding sequence is TGTGCCATCAGTGAGTCGCCGGGGACAGGGCCTGGGGTCACTGAAGCTTTCTTT. The chain combines TRBV10-3 with TRBJ1-1, with 9 bases fitting TRBD1. V lost 0 bases, J lost 4 bases, and 12 bases stayed unmatched. The germline gives CDR1 ENHRY, CDR2 SYGVKD. This CDR3 contains 18 residues.

The chain links TRBV29-1 to TRBJ2-1; possible D gene TRBD1, 5 bases. This CDR3 region has 12 residues. The germline V gene encodes CDR1 SQVTM and CDR2 ANQGSEA. V lost 6 bases and J lost 7, with 13 bases in between. The DNA for the CDR3 is TGCAGCGTAGCACACAGGAAAAATGAGCAGTTCTTC. It specifies CSVAHRKNEQFF.

DNA of the CDR3: TGTGCCAGCAGAGTGACAGTTATGACCGGGGAGCTGTTTTTT. Residues: CASRVTVMTGELFF. V gene TRBV2 combines with J gene TRBJ2-2; TRBD1 might be the D (5 bases). Germline assignment: CDR1 SNHLY and CDR2 FYNNEI. The CDR3 length is 14 residues. Trimming left V 6 bases short and J 5 bases short, with 13 bases between.

This clone was seen a handful of times. The genes are TRBV29-1 and TRBJ2-2; 13 nucleotides line up with TRBD2. This CDR3 region has 16 residues. Germline CDR1 reads SQVTM; CDR2 reads ANQGSEA. V lost 7 bases and J lost 4; bases outside the gene matches: 9. The CDR3 DNA reads as TGCAGCGCTGTTACCGGGACTAGCGGGATCACCGGGGAGCTGTTTTTT. It specifies CSAVTGTSGITGELFF.

CDR3 region: CASSAGNNEKLFF. The CDR3 nucleotides are TGTGCCAGCAGTGCGGGCAATAATGAAAAACTGTTTTTT. The chain joins TRBV6-1 to TRBJ1-4, with D hard to call. Trimming shortened V by 4 bases and J by 4 bases, and 7 bases separated the two germline ends. The CDR3 totals 13 residues. Germline V gene data show CDR1 as MNHNS and CDR2 as SASEGT.

This chain links TRBV7-2 with TRBJ1-3, with no clear D. CDR3 length equals 18 residues. Between the trimmed V and J ends, which lost 7 bases and 2 bases, there was a span of 24 bases. Germline CDR1 and CDR2: SGHTA and FQGNSA. This chain's CDR3 is CASTITPSPGGTGNTIYF. The CDR3 DNA sequence: TGTGCCAGCACCATTACCCCCTCGCCGGGAGGAACTGGAAACACCATATATTTT.

Here the CDR3 reads CASSLGTGTDTQYF. DNA of the CDR3: TGTGCCAGCTCACTTGGGACAGGGACAGATACGCAGTATTTT. The J gene is TRBJ2-3, the V gene TRBV18, with 9 nucleotides matching TRBD1. The V and J ends lost 4 bases and 3 bases, in that order; junction bases with no gene match: 2. Germline CDR1 KGHSH, CDR2 LQKENI. The CDR3 covers 14 residues.

The chain employs TRBV7-2 and TRBJ1-1; TRBD1 might be the D (5 bases). The CDR3 runs to 13 residues. Germline V gene sequence: CDR1 SGHTA, CDR2 FQGNSA. V lost 5 bases, J lost 4 bases, and 11 bases lay in between. CDR3 in amino acids: CASSNYGGTEAFF. Written as DNA, the CDR3 is TGTGCCAGCAGCAATTATGGGGGCACTGAAGCTTTCTTT.

This clone was picked up a small number of times. This CDR3 reads CASSYSPLAGGGEQYF. The CDR3 DNA sequence: TGTGCCAGCAGTTACTCTCCACTAGCGGGAGGGGGCGAGCAGTACTTC. The chain has TRBV6-6 and TRBJ2-7; 13 bases agree with TRBD2. CDR3 length equals 16 residues. Germline loops: CDR1 MNHNY, CDR2 SVGAGI (reference sequence). V lost 0 bases and J lost 6; bases outside the gene matches: 5.

The J gene is TRBJ1-1, the V gene TRBV20-1; 7 nucleotides align to TRBD1. The CDR3 runs to 11 residues. V gave up 3 bases and J gave up 6 bases; unmatched junction bases: 1. Germline-derived CDR1 and CDR2 are DFQATT and SNEGSKA (reference sequence). As DNA, the CDR3 is TGCAGTGCTAGTCAGGGGGCTGAAGCTTTCTTT. This gives the protein CSASQGAEAFF.

V is TRBV12-5 and J is TRBJ1-1, with a possible D match to TRBD1 (6 bases). The germline V gene encodes CDR1 LGHNT and CDR2 FRNRAP. Trimming took 2 bases from V and 4 from J, leaving 17 bases between them. This CDR3 region has 16 residues. The CDR3 loop is CASGLTTIRGVTEAFF. The CDR3 region has the DNA TGTGCTAGTGGTTTGACCACTATTAGGGGGGTCACTGAAGCTTTCTTT.

CDR3 sequence: CASSLTSNQPQHF. CDR3 nucleotides: TGTGCCAGCAGCTTAACCAGCAATCAGCCCCAGCATTTT. The gene calls are TRBV7-9 and TRBJ1-5; D gene ambiguous. CDR1 and CDR2 (germline): SEHNR, FQNEAQ (reference sequence). V was cut by 2 bases and J by 1 base, with 3 bases left in between. The CDR3 length is 13 residues.

V and J are TRBV6-1 and TRBJ2-7; the match to TRBD2 covers 7 bases. CDR1 MNHNS and CDR2 SASEGT come from the germline V gene. V shed 1 base and J 1 base; nucleotides not matched to a gene: 4. The CDR3 totals 15 residues. CDR3 sequence: CASSEEASGSYEQYF. The CDR3 region has the DNA TGTGCCAGCAGTGAAGAGGCTAGCGGTTCCTACGAGCAGTACTTC.